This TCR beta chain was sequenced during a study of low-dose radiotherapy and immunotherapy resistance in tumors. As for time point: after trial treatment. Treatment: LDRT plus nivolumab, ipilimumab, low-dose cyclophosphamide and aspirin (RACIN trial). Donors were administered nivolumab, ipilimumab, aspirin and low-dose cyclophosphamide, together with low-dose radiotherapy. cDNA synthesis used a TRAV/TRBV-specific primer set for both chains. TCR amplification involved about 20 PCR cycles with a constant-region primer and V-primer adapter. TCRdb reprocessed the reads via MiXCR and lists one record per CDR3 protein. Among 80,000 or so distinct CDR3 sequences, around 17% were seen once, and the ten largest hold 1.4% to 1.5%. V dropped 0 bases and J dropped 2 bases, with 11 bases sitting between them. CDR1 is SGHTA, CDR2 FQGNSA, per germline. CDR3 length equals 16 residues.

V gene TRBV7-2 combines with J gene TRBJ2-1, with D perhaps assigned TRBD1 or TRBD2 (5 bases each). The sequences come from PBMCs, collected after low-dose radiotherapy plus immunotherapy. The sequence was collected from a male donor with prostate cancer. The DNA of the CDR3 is TGTGCCAGCAGCTTAGCCGGGGCAGCAACCTACAATGAGCAGTTCTTC. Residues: CASSLAGAATYNEQFF. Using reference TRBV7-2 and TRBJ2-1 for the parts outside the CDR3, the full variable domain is GAGVSQSPSNKVTEKGKDVELRCDPISGHTALYWYRQSLGQGLEFLIYFQGNSAPDKSGLPSDRFSAERTGGSVSTLTIQRTQQEDSAVYLCASSLAGAATYNEQFFGPGTRLTVL.